Shown below are 25 T cell receptor beta chains from a single sample sequenced in a study of blood T cell repertoires in COVID-19 (dated by TCRdb to 2018 to 2021). Library construction relied on the immunoSEQ multiplex PCR assay. In TCRdb, the immuneACCESS table is reduced to in-frame sequences with V and J assigned. These tables do not hold every clone; where another copy was compared, an unresolved V gene accounts for under half, and the others remain unexplained. This sample holds 300,000 or so clones; around nine tenths were observed only once. The biggest ten clones account for under 6.5% of the sample. The sample was PBMCs or T cells enriched from blood (not recorded which). The receptors stem from a woman aged 25-40 years who had recovered from COVID-19.

The CDR3 sequence: CASSRDFYGYTF. The CDR3 nucleotides read TGTGCCAGCAGTAGGGACTTCTATGGCTACACCTTC. V usage is TRBV12-3 or TRBV12-4 and J usage is TRBJ1-2; D might be TRBD1 (5 bases). With 5 bases removed from V and 4 bases from J, the gap between germline ends came to 8 bases. The CDR3 is 12 residues long.

This chain connects TRBV5-5 to TRBJ1-1; D unresolved. Germline values: CDR1 SGHKS, CDR2 YYEKEE (reference sequence). Trimming stripped 4 bases from V and 2 bases from J, with 15 bases between. This CDR3 is 15 amino acids long. The CDR3 sequence: CASSDRSGVNTEAFF. In DNA, the CDR3 is TGTGCCAGCAGCGATCGGTCCGGGGTCAACACTGAAGCTTTCTTT.

The gene calls are TRBV29-1 and TRBJ1-2, with TRBD1 identical over 7 bases. Unmatched junction bases numbered 7, after V lost 7 bases and J lost 8 bases. Germline assignment: CDR1 SQVTM and CDR2 ANQGSEA. The CDR3 consists of 11 residues. CDR3 in DNA: TGCAGCGCCCAGGGGGTTGAGGGCTACACCTTC. Amino acids: CSAQGVEGYTF.

The chain links TRBV7-9 to TRBJ1-5, with D maybe TRBD1 (6 bases). CDR1 is SEHNR, CDR2 FQNEAQ, per germline (reference sequence). Trimming took 1 base from V and 3 from J, leaving 13 bases between them. This CDR3 has 16 amino acids. CDR3 nucleotides: TGTGCCAGCAGCTTAGGAACAGGGCTAAACAATCAGCCCCAGCATTTT. It encodes CASSLGTGLNNQPQHF.

CDR3 protein: CASSLVTGDSPLHF. CDR3 nucleotide sequence: TGCGCCAGCAGCTTGGTGACAGGGGATTCACCCCTCCACTTT. The chain has TRBV5-1 and TRBJ1-6; 8 nucleotides align to TRBD1. CDR1 and CDR2 from the germline V gene are SGHRS and YFSETQ. This CDR3 is 14 amino acids long. V shed 0 bases and J 8 bases; nucleotides not matched to a gene: 1.

The table lists this clone with a few counts. The chain joins TRBV4-3 to TRBJ2-2; tentative D call: TRBD2 (6 bases). In germline, CDR1 is LGHNA, CDR2 YSLEER. There are 16 residues in the CDR3. V shed 0 bases and J shed 1 base, with 9 bases lying between them. In DNA form, the CDR3 reads TGCGCCAGCAGCCAAGAGGCGGGGTGGAACACCGGGGAGCTGTTTTTT. It yields the protein CASSQEAGWNTGELFF.

The V and J genes are TRBV18 and TRBJ2-5; TRBD1 aligns across 9 bases. CDR1 KGHSH and CDR2 LQKENI come from the germline V gene. The CDR3 totals 15 residues. The ends lost 5 bases at V and 5 bases at J; junction bases unmatched: 9. The CDR3 coding sequence is TGTGCCAGCTCATCCTTGACAGGGGGATATGAGACCCAGTACTTC. Amino acid sequence: CASSSLTGGYETQYF.

The rearrangement uses TRBV5-1 and TRBJ1-1; D is uncertain. Germline CDR1 SGHRS, CDR2 YFSETQ. The CDR3 is 13 residues long. V shed 2 bases and J shed 0 bases, with 5 bases lying between them. The CDR3 here is CASSFDLNTEAFF. CDR3 DNA: TGCGCCAGCAGCTTCGACTTGAACACTGAAGCTTTCTTT. The full variable domain, its missing parts supplied by reference TRBV5-1 and TRBJ1-1, is KAGVTQTPRYLIKTRGQQVTLSCSPISGHRSVSWYQQTPGQGLQFLFEYFSETQRNKGNFPGRFSGRQFSNSRSEMNVSTLELGDSALYLCASSFDLNTEAFFGQGTRLTVV.

The V and J genes are TRBV4-3 and TRBJ2-7, with D unclear. The CDR3 runs to 13 residues. V was trimmed by 2 bases and J by 3 bases, leaving 8 bases between them. Germline lookup yields CDR1 LGHNA and CDR2 YSLEER. Here the CDR3 DNA reads TGCGCCAGCAGCCAACACAGATACTACGAGCAGTACTTC. Amino acids: CASSQHRYYEQYF.

The chain uses TRBV5-1 and TRBJ1-1; D is undetermined. Germline-derived CDR1 and CDR2 are SGHRS and YFSETQ. The CDR3 loop spans 14 amino acids. V was shortened by 2 bases and J by 1 base, with 9 bases between the two germline ends. The CDR3 loop is CASSFGVANTEAFF. The CDR3 DNA follows: TGCGCCAGCAGCTTCGGGGTGGCGAACACTGAAGCTTTCTTT.

The rearrangement joins TRBV6-5 to TRBJ1-1; no clear D. CDR1 and CDR2 from the germline V gene are MNHEY and SVGAGI. The CDR3 is 14 amino acids. Trimming cost V 1 base and J 1 base, with 7 bases left between them. CDR3 sequence reads: CASSYFTENTEAFF. The CDR3 DNA reads as TGTGCCAGCAGTTACTTTACAGAGAACACTGAAGCTTTCTTT.

V gene TRBV3-1 (or the pseudogene TRBV3-2) combines with J gene TRBJ2-4; D might be TRBD2 (6 bases). CDR3 length: 15 amino acids. The V and J ends lost 2 bases and 1 base respectively, with 9 bases between them. Per the germline V gene, CDR1 is LGHDT and CDR2 is YNNKEL (reference sequence). The CDR3 reads CASSQWGEAKNIQYF. In DNA form, the CDR3 reads TGTGCCAGCAGCCAATGGGGGGAGGCCAAAAACATTCAGTACTTC.

This chain links TRBV27 with TRBJ1-3, with a tentative D call TRBD1 (6 bases). The CDR3 spans 14 residues. Germline CDR1 and CDR2: MNHEY and SMNVEV (reference sequence). The V gene lost 4 bases and the J gene lost 7 bases, with 14 bases spanning the gap. The CDR3 bases are TGTGCCAGCAGTTCTACAGGGTTTGAGAACACCATATATTTT. Protein: CASSSTGFENTIYF.

This clone was seen only a few times. The CDR3 region is CASSLLGTSSGVGETQYF. DNA for the CDR3: TGCGCCAGCAGCTTGCTTGGAACATCTAGCGGGGTCGGAGAGACCCAGTACTTC. This chain joins TRBV5-1 and TRBJ2-5; 9 nucleotides match TRBD2. Germline CDR1 reads SGHRS; CDR2 reads YFSETQ. V shed 1 base, J shed 4 bases, and the junction held 14 bases outside the gene matches. The CDR3 has 18 amino acids.

This chain joins TRBV6-5 and TRBJ1-2; D possibly corresponds to TRBD1 (5 bases). This CDR3 spans 12 amino acids. Germline loops: CDR1 MNHEY, CDR2 SVGAGI. V lost 10 bases and J lost 3, with 12 bases in between. CDR3 sequence reads: CATWGRDYGYTF. CDR3 nucleotide sequence: TGTGCCACCTGGGGCAGAGACTATGGCTACACCTTC.

This sequence joins TRBV7-9 and TRBJ2-3; 10 nucleotides match TRBD1. Germline loops: CDR1 SEHNR, CDR2 FQNEAQ (reference sequence). There are 15 residues in the CDR3. V lost 4 bases to trimming and J lost 5 bases; unmatched junction nucleotides: 6. The CDR3 is CASSSPRDRGDTQYF. The DNA of the CDR3 is TGTGCCAGCAGCTCCCCCCGGGACAGGGGAGATACGCAGTATTTT.

This sequence joins TRBV6-1 and TRBJ1-2; the D gene is possibly TRBD1 (6 bases). This CDR3 is built from 16 residues. From germline, CDR1 is MNHNS and CDR2 SASEGT. The V and J ends lost 0 bases and 7 bases respectively, with 18 bases between them. The CDR3 protein is CASSEAGLLGGSGYTF. Here the CDR3 DNA reads TGTGCCAGCAGTGAAGCGGGTCTGCTAGGGGGAAGTGGCTACACCTTC.

This CDR3 is CASSSTGMAGNTIYF. Here the CDR3 DNA reads TGTGCCAGCAGCTCCACAGGGATGGCTGGAAACACCATATATTTT. The chain uses TRBV5-5 and TRBJ1-3; a weak D match, TRBD1 (6 bases). The CDR3 sequence is 15 residues long. Per the germline V gene, CDR1 is SGHKS and CDR2 is YYEKEE (reference sequence). Deletions cut 3 bases from V and 2 bases from J, with 12 bases between.

The chain links TRBV30 to TRBJ1-6; no clear D gene. The CDR3 sequence is 14 residues long. Trimming stripped 2 bases from V and 3 bases from J, with 8 bases between. Per germline, CDR1 GTSNPN and CDR2 SVGIG (reference sequence). The CDR3 loop reads CAWSLSNYNSPLHF. The CDR3 DNA sequence: TGTGCCTGGAGTTTGAGTAACTATAATTCACCCCTCCACTTT.

V is TRBV5-1 and J is TRBJ1-2, with 11 positions matching TRBD1. CDR1 SGHRS and CDR2 YFSETQ come from the germline V gene. V lost 4 bases, J lost 5 bases, and 10 bases stayed unmatched. The CDR3 covers 16 residues. This CDR3 reads CASSPILRDRGYGYTF. For the CDR3, the DNA is TGCGCCAGCAGCCCAATTCTCCGGGACAGGGGGTATGGCTACACCTTC.

The gene calls are TRBV7-9 and TRBJ1-5, with D possibly being TRBD1 (6 bases). The CDR3 covers 15 residues. From germline, CDR1 is SEHNR and CDR2 FQNEAQ (reference sequence). Trimming removed 6 bases at V and 0 bases at J, with 12 bases between. The CDR3 region has the DNA TGTGCCAGCAGTGGGACACTAGATAGCAATCAGCCCCAGCATTTT. Amino acids: CASSGTLDSNQPQHF.

The genes are TRBV18 and TRBJ2-3, with 7 bases that match TRBD1. The CDR3 runs 12 residues. Looked up from germline, CDR1 is KGHSH and CDR2 is LQKENI. V trimming: 6 bases; J trimming: 4 bases; junction bases outside the gene matches: 1. The CDR3 protein is CASSQGADTQYF. DNA of the CDR3: TGTGCCAGCTCTCAGGGGGCAGATACGCAGTATTTT.

The J gene is TRBJ1-4, the V gene TRBV9, with D hard to call. With 4 bases removed from V and 2 bases from J, the gap between germline ends came to 9 bases. Germline assignment: CDR1 SGDLS and CDR2 YYNGEE. The length of the CDR3 is 14 residues. CDR3 sequence (DNA): TGTGCCAGCAGCATAGACACGACTAATGAAAAACTGTTTTTT. Protein: CASSIDTTNEKLFF.

This clone was seen only a few times. This chain links TRBV3-1 (or the pseudogene TRBV3-2) with TRBJ1-2; D perhaps matches TRBD1 (6 bases). Germline V gives CDR1 LGHDT, CDR2 YNNKEL (reference sequence). The V gene lost 4 bases and the J gene lost 8 bases, with 14 bases spanning the gap. CDR3 length: 13 amino acids. The CDR3 coding sequence is TGTGCCAGCAGCCCACAGGGTAAACGAGGCTACACCTTC. Its protein product is CASSPQGKRGYTF.

V is TRBV30 and J is TRBJ1-6; 12 positions agree with TRBD1. The CDR3 sequence is 14 residues long. Looked up from germline, CDR1 is GTSNPN and CDR2 is SVGIG (reference sequence). The CDR3 loop is CATIGTGGPQTLHF. CDR3 sequence (DNA): TGTGCAACGATAGGGACAGGGGGCCCCCAGACCCTCCACTTT.